The rows below give T cell receptor beta chains drawn from one sample of a study of PD-1 blockade in classical Hodgkin lymphoma. Generated by immunoSEQ multiplex PCR, the TCRdb table keeps only in-frame clones and is missing some. The table has more than 140,000 clones, 78% seen once; the top ten hold 7.5% to 10%. Material: peripheral blood mononuclear cells (PBMCs), obtained before the second cycle of nivolumab. All receptors come from a human donor with classical Hodgkin lymphoma. Each CDR3 is given with its conserved first and last residue. Fields, in order: V gene, J gene, D gene, clone size, CDR3 DNA, CDR3 protein. D genes are given only for firm matches. The size of a clone is reported for some rows only, either as once, few or many, or as a class for expanded clones.

V: TRBV2
J: TRBJ1-4
D: .
size: .
DNA: TGTGCCAGCAGGCCCTCCCATGAAAAACTGTTTTTT
CDR3: CASRPSHEKLFF

V: TRBV27
J: TRBJ2-7
D: TRBD2
size: .
DNA: TGTGCCAGCAGCCTATACTTCAGCGGGAGTTACGGGCAGTACTTC
CDR3: CASSLYFSGSYGQYF

V: TRBV9
J: TRBJ1-1
D: .
size: once
DNA: TGTGCCAGCAGCGTAGGGGGGAACAGGGCGAACACTGAAGCTTTCTTT
CDR3: CASSVGGNRANTEAFF

V: TRBV7-7
J: TRBJ2-1
D: .
size: .
DNA: TGTGCTAGCAGCTTAGGGGGAGGATCCGGGTCCTACAATGAGCAGTTCTTC
CDR3: CASSLGGGSGSYNEQFF

V: TRBV7-9
J: TRBJ2-5
D: .
size: .
DNA: TGTGCCAGCAGCTTAGCGAATCAAGAAGAGACCCAGTACTTC
CDR3: CASSLANQEETQYF

V: TRBV6-5
J: TRBJ1-1
D: TRBD1
size: .
DNA: TGTGCCAGCAGTTACCAGGGGGGAATAAAGAACACTGAAGCTTTCTTT
CDR3: CASSYQGGIKNTEAFF

V: TRBV10-3
J: TRBJ2-1
D: .
size: .
DNA: TGTGCCATCAGTGAAGATCCGGGGGCCCCGTTCAATGAGCAGTTCTTC
CDR3: CAISEDPGAPFNEQFF

V: TRBV19
J: TRBJ2-1
D: .
size: .
DNA: TGTGCGAGTTCTCCTCGGGGTAAATCTAACAATGAGCAGTTCTTC
CDR3: CASSPRGKSNNEQFF

V: TRBV18
J: TRBJ2-3
D: TRBD2
size: .
DNA: TGTGCCAGCTCGGGTCTAGCGGGAGGGCCTTCAGATACGCAGTATTTT
CDR3: CASSGLAGGPSDTQYF

V: TRBV4-2
J: TRBJ2-7
D: .
size: .
DNA: TGTGCCAGCAGCCAAACAGGGACAAACGCCGGGGAGCAGTACTTC
CDR3: CASSQTGTNAGEQYF

V: TRBV7-9
J: TRBJ1-6
D: .
size: .
DNA: TGTGCCAGCAGAAACGTAGACAGTTATAATTCACCCCTCCACTTT
CDR3: CASRNVDSYNSPLHF

V: TRBV6-5
J: TRBJ1-1
D: .
size: .
DNA: TGTGCCATCACCCCTAGGGTGAACACTGAAGCTTTCTTT
CDR3: CAITPRVNTEAFF

V: TRBV18
J: TRBJ1-5
D: TRBD1
size: .
DNA: TGTGCCAGCTCACCAGTTACAGGGGCTCAGCCCCAGCATTTT
CDR3: CASSPVTGAQPQHF

V: TRBV5-1
J: TRBJ2-5
D: TRBD1
size: .
DNA: TGCGCCAGCAGCTTGGGACAGGGCCAAGAGACCCAGTACTTC
CDR3: CASSLGQGQETQYF

V: TRBV10-3
J: TRBJ1-5
D: .
size: few
DNA: TGTGCCATCAGTGGGGGAGAAAATCAGCCCCAGCATTTT
CDR3: CAISGGENQPQHF

V: TRBV5-5
J: TRBJ1-3
D: TRBD1
size: .
DNA: TGTGCCAGCAGGGGACAGATCTCTGGAAACACCATATATTTT
CDR3: CASRGQISGNTIYF

V: TRBV5-1
J: TRBJ2-7
D: .
size: .
DNA: TGCGCCAGCAGCTTTTTGACCTCGGGGGAGCAGTACTTC
CDR3: CASSFLTSGEQYF

V: TRBV29-1
J: TRBJ2-1
D: TRBD2
size: .
DNA: TGCAGCGCCCGGGGGGGGACCCATGAGCAGTTCTTC
CDR3: CSARGGTHEQFF

V: TRBV9
J: TRBJ1-4
D: TRBD1
size: .
DNA: TGTGCCAGCAGCGCGGACAGGGCGGGGGAAAAACTGTTTTTT
CDR3: CASSADRAGEKLFF

V: TRBV18
J: TRBJ1-4
D: .
size: few
DNA: TGTGCCAGCTCACCAGGGGACGGTAATGAAAAACTGTTTTTT
CDR3: CASSPGDGNEKLFF

V: TRBV6-6
J: TRBJ1-4
D: TRBD1
size: few
DNA: TGTGCCAGCAGTTACTCGGGGACAGCTAATGAAAAACTGTTTTTT
CDR3: CASSYSGTANEKLFF

V: TRBV18
J: TRBJ1-2
D: .
size: .
DNA: TGTGCCAGCTCACCACTGCCGACAGGCCAAGCTAACTATGGCTACACCTTC
CDR3: CASSPLPTGQANYGYTF

V: TRBV11-2
J: TRBJ1-2
D: .
size: .
DNA: TGTGCCAGCAGCTCAGAGGGGTTCTATGGCTACACCTTC
CDR3: CASSSEGFYGYTF

V: TRBV27
J: TRBJ2-1
D: TRBD1
size: .
DNA: TGTGCCAGCAGTCGCCCCTCCGGGACAGGGGGCCAAAATGAGCAGTTCTTC
CDR3: CASSRPSGTGGQNEQFF

V: TRBV10-3
J: TRBJ2-5
D: TRBD1
size: .
DNA: TGTGCCATCAGTGAACCGACAGGGGACGGAGAGACCCAGTACTTC
CDR3: CAISEPTGDGETQYF

V: TRBV19
J: TRBJ2-5
D: .
size: .
DNA: TGTGCCAGTTCAGTCGGGTTCTTAGAGACCCAGTACTTC
CDR3: CASSVGFLETQYF

V: TRBV10-3
J: TRBJ2-7
D: TRBD2
size: .
DNA: TGTGCCATCAGTGAGCGGGGACTAGCCCCCTACGAGCAGTACTTC
CDR3: CAISERGLAPYEQYF

V: TRBV5-1
J: TRBJ1-5
D: TRBD1
size: once
DNA: TGCGCCAGCAGCTTAACAGGGGGCGAAAGCAATCAGCCCCAGCATTTT
CDR3: CASSLTGGESNQPQHF

V: TRBV10-2
J: TRBJ2-7
D: .
size: few
DNA: TGCGCCAGCAGTGTGGACCGTAATCACGAGCAGTACTTC
CDR3: CASSVDRNHEQYF

V: TRBV7-6
J: TRBJ2-2
D: .
size: .
DNA: TGTGCCAGCAGCTCCCGGTTAGAGAACACCGGGGAGCTGTTTTTT
CDR3: CASSSRLENTGELFF

V: TRBV7-2
J: TRBJ2-3
D: TRBD1
size: .
DNA: TGTGCCAGCACGATTAGGACAGGGTTTTGGAGCACAGATACGCAGTATTTT
CDR3: CASTIRTGFWSTDTQYF

V: TRBV4-2
J: TRBJ2-5
D: TRBD2
size: .
DNA: TGTGCCAGCAGCCAAGAGACTAGCGGGGGCGAGACCCAGTACTTC
CDR3: CASSQETSGGETQYF

V: TRBV11-3
J: TRBJ2-3
D: .
size: .
DNA: TGTGCCAGCAGCCCTTCCTGGATCACAGATACGCAGTATTTT
CDR3: CASSPSWITDTQYF

V: TRBV28
J: TRBJ2-3
D: TRBD2
size: .
DNA: TGTGCCAGCAGCGATAGCGGGAGAGAGGGGGATACGCAGTATTTT
CDR3: CASSDSGREGDTQYF

V: TRBV7-2
J: TRBJ2-1
D: .
size: .
DNA: TGTGCCAGCAGCTTGCCCCTCTACAATGAGCAGTTCTTC
CDR3: CASSLPLYNEQFF

V: TRBV5-4
J: TRBJ2-7
D: .
size: once
DNA: TGTGCCAGCAGCTTGGCCGAGCGCTACAGGGGAGGGTCCTACGAGCAGTACTTC
CDR3: CASSLAERYRGGSYEQYF

V: TRBV7-9
J: TRBJ1-5
D: .
size: .
DNA: TGTGCCAGCAGCTGGGGGGCGGATAGCAATCAGCCCCAGCATTTT
CDR3: CASSWGADSNQPQHF

V: TRBV9
J: TRBJ2-7
D: TRBD2
size: .
DNA: TGTGCCAGCAGTCCAGCGGGAGAGATCTACGAGCAGTACTTC
CDR3: CASSPAGEIYEQYF

V: TRBV6-5
J: TRBJ1-5
D: .
size: few
DNA: TGTGCCAGCAGTTACTCCGACAGTTTCAATCAGCCCCAGCATTTT
CDR3: CASSYSDSFNQPQHF

V: TRBV21-1
J: TRBJ2-7
D: .
size: few
DNA: TGTGCCAGCCCGTCACAGGCGCCCACCTTC
CDR3: CASPSQAPTF

V: TRBV5-5
J: TRBJ1-4
D: .
size: few
DNA: TGTGCCAGCAGCTTCGATGCTGAAAAACTGTTTTTT
CDR3: CASSFDAEKLFF

V: TRBV6-6
J: TRBJ2-7
D: TRBD2
size: once
DNA: TGTGCCAGCAGTAAAGCGGGGGGCCCCCCTGACGAGCAGTACTTC
CDR3: CASSKAGGPPDEQYF

V: TRBV7-7
J: TRBJ2-5
D: .
size: .
DNA: TGTGCTAGCAGCCCCTGGGGGTTTGAGACCCAGTACTTC
CDR3: CASSPWGFETQYF

V: TRBV5-1
J: TRBJ1-2
D: TRBD1
size: .
DNA: TGCGCCAGCAGCCTGGACAGGGAAGGGGGCTACACCTTC
CDR3: CASSLDREGGYTF

V: TRBV18
J: TRBJ2-5
D: .
size: .
DNA: TGTGCCAGCTCACCACAAGGACAAGGGAAAGAGACCCAGTACTTC
CDR3: CASSPQGQGKETQYF

V: TRBV6-5
J: TRBJ1-2
D: .
size: few
DNA: TGTGCCAGCAGTTACTCAGGCAGGGGCTATGGCTACACCTTC
CDR3: CASSYSGRGYGYTF